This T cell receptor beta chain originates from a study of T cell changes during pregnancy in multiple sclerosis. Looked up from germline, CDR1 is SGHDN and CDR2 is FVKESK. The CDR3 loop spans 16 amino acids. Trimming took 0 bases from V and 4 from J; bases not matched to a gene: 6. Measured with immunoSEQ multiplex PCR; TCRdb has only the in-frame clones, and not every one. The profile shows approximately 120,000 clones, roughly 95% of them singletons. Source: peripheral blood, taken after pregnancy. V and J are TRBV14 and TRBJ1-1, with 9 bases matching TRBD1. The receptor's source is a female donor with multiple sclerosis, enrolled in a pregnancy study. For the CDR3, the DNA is TGTGCCAGCAGCCAAGATCGGGGACAGGGCCCCACTGAAGCTTTCTTT. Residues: CASSQDRGQGPTEAFF.